Reported below is one TCR beta chain. This sample is drawn from a study of T cells in localized non-small cell lung cancer. CDR3 length equals 15 residues. V trimming: 6 bases; J trimming: 5 bases; junction bases outside the gene matches: 9. Germline-derived CDR1 and CDR2 are MDHEN and SYDVKM. Libraries were prepared by immunoSEQ multiplex PCR; TCRdb keeps only in-frame clonotypes and omits some of them. Altogether 55,000 to 75,000 clones are present, roughly 92% being singletons, with the ten largest covering 15% to 20%. The chain combines TRBV28 with TRBJ2-5; 10 bases are a match to TRBD1. This sequence was found in a man between 40 and 69 years old with stage I lung adenocarcinoma. Sequencing used peripheral blood, obtained before any cancer treatment. The CDR3 sequence is CASSSWGQGTETQYF. DNA for the CDR3: TGTGCCAGCAGCTCCTGGGGACAGGGGACGGAGACCCAGTACTTC. Full variable domain (remainder filled in from reference TRBV28 and TRBJ2-5): DVKVTQSSRYLVKRTGEKVFLECVQDMDHENMFWYRQDPGLGLRLIYFSYDVKMKEKGDIPEGYSVSREKKERFSLILESASTNQTSMYLCASSSWGQGTETQYFGPGTRLLVL.